The text below deals with one TCR beta chain. Its cognate antigen has yet to be identified. Base qualities are not at hand, and no much larger clone is one base apart. The cohort comprised under 700 healthy bone marrow donors. Cohort members were all nominally healthy when sampled, although unrecorded immune exposures were likely present. The donor tested CMV seronegative and was one of the 352 seronegative cohort members. A peripheral blood sample was provided by each donor, and peripheral blood mononuclear cells were used for TCR beta sequencing. The Qiagen DNeasy Blood Extraction Kit was used to extract genomic DNA from the blood cell samples. This sample stems from a study of cytomegalovirus exposure and HLA in healthy donors (dated by TCRdb to 2016 to 2017). About the study as a whole: According to an earlier analysis of a few hundred of the donors, 150 million to 200 million T cells yielded over 100 million unique TCR beta sequences and roughly 280 Gb of sequence data. An early release that covered roughly 600 HLA-typed donors contained around 300 gigabases of sequencing data and about 84 million unique TCR sequences. Of the roughly 400 genotyped donors, less than 85% were placed in the genetic ancestry cluster associated with self-reported Caucasian donors. The study aimed to test whether cataloging public T cell receptors could reveal signatures of past pathogen exposure. The T cell repertoires of 666 subjects were profiled by immunosequencing and related to cytomegalovirus serostatus. In addition to the first cohort of roughly 670 subjects, a separate validation cohort of 120 different subjects was used. High-throughput TCR immunosequencing, statistical association of individual TCRs with disease status, and machine learning were combined to predict cytomegalovirus infection status. A later analysis re-examined previously published TCR beta repertoires from around 670 donors and added high-resolution HLA genotyping to investigate patterns of TCR occurrence. Rather than using new phenotypic data, the later analysis identified candidate immune exposures from TCR beta sequences and from how often those sequences occurred across donors. To decide whether each TCR beta V gene segment behaved as functional or pseudogenic, an earlier analysis of some 600 of the donors relied on high-throughput TCR beta sequencing. Donor age, sex, ethnicity and CMV serostatus were compiled together with the repertoire data. A later genetic analysis took genome-wide SNP genotypes for about 55% of the 666 donors and used that subset as a discovery cohort. Every repertoire in the discovery cohort had been generated on one and the same sequencing platform. Both class I and class II loci were covered by HLA typing, at four-digit resolution. Typing coverage differed by locus: A, B, C, DRB1 and DQB1 were typed in about 629-630 donors, DQA1 in approximately 520, DPA1 in roughly 590, and DPB1 in about 450. Several DR-DQ haplotypes were handled as single units for association and clustering because linkage in the cohort was strong. Among a few hundred genotyped donors of the cohort, an average of approximately 240,000 unique TCR beta nucleotide sequences were sequenced per donor, roughly 20% of them non-productive. The paper's findings and limits, for the study overall: A later analysis found that HLA-associated TCR beta chains were more clonally expanded and had lower generation probabilities than equally common non-associated chains. In an earlier analysis of about 600 of the donors, most TCR beta V segments appeared in productive rearrangements about 87% or about 30% of the time, broadly matching IMGT annotations. At a false discovery rate of 0.05, a later analysis linked 16,951 TCR beta sequences to specific HLA alleles. In a later genetic analysis, a missense DCLRE1C variant was associated with V-gene and J-gene trimming of TCR beta chains, and the association was replicated in an independent cohort. For the cohort, immune exposure information was limited to CMV serostatus. Because HLA typing was missing for some donors at each locus, association tests included only the typed subset. Strong co-occurrence of HLA alleles, especially DR and DQ, made assigning TCR associations to individual alleles difficult. A later analysis found that TCR association rates varied across HLA loci, with DRB1 alleles showing the most associated TCRs and HLA-C alleles the fewest. A later analysis found that most CMV-associated TCR beta chains appeared HLA-restricted, with HLA associations seemingly driven largely by CMV exposure. In a later genetic analysis, fewer N-insertions in productive TCRs were reported among donors in an Asian-associated ancestry cluster than the roughly 710-donor mean. In vitro tests confirmed that a few of the cytomegalovirus-associated TCR beta chains recognize cytomegalovirus antigens. A later analysis reported that several top co-occurrence clusters appeared linked to parvovirus B19, influenza, CMV and Epstein-Barr virus. Linkage disequilibrium might explain the correlated functional status among segregating V segments, but an unknown experimental factor could not be ruled out. Roughly uniform sequencing depth across donors was assumed in presence/absence analyses, although this assumption may not hold. Most TCR sequences were observed very rarely across donors, whereas some public TCRs were present in many individuals. The cohort was sequenced for TCR beta chains only, and without alpha or paired-chain data the features that could be detected were limited. The classifier was reported to diagnose cytomegalovirus status with high specificity and sensitivity in both the original cohort and the validation cohort. A cluster of highly shared sequence variants was judged likely to be a technical artifact of the sequencing pipeline. The authors suggested that the approach could potentially be generalized to other disease states and immunological phenotypes. Some IMGT-functional V segments, including TRBV6-2 and TRBV6-3, could not be distinguished by the 87-base-pair reads and were therefore excluded. A total of roughly 160 TCR beta chains were listed by the study as associated with cytomegalovirus. Because counts were too low, approximately 18 rarely observed V segments, including chromosome 9 orphons, were excluded from the earlier analysis of about 500 of the donors. A further reported finding was that TCR beta sequences accurately predicted the HLA-A and HLA-B alleles for most subjects in the first cohort.

The library was prepared using the immunoSEQ multiplex PCR assay. A mixture of 60 forward primers for TCR Vbeta segments and 13 reverse primers for TCR Jbeta segments was used in the multiplex PCR. The CDR3 region of rearranged TCR beta genes was amplified from genomic DNA by a multiplex PCR assay. The Illumina HiSeq System was used to sequence the amplified TCR beta libraries as 87-base-pair reads. The published analysis was carried out like this. Across the 666 repertoires, a later analysis counted 60 million to 90 million unique TCR beta chains, roughly 11 million of which were shared by at least two donors. To remove PCR and sequencing errors, raw reads were error-corrected and collapsed into unique sequences using a nearest-neighbor algorithm that merged closely related sequences. V, D and J gene segments were assigned by aligning CDR3 sequences to IMGT reference sequences. For a sequence to be retained, a match of at least six nucleotides to both a V gene segment and a J gene segment was required. Rearrangements were classified as productive when the CDR3 lacked stop codons and remained in frame with V and J, and all other rearrangements were classified as non-productive. Following IMGT convention, CDR3 was defined as the stretch from the second conserved V-encoded cysteine up to the conserved J-encoded phenylalanine. The earlier analysis of some 540 of the donors excluded any sequence lacking an unambiguous match to a single V gene segment. An earlier analysis of some 610 of the donors called V segments functional above 56.7% productive rearrangements and segregating when the between-donor standard deviation exceeded 5%. To diagnose cytomegalovirus status from the catalog of TCR beta chain sequences, a statistical classification framework was built. A later analysis assigned V and J genes by comparing TCR nucleotide sequences with IMGT/GENE-DB human TR gene sequences. Using the TCRdist pipeline, a later analysis assigned CDR3 sequences along with most-parsimonious VDJ recombination scenarios. In a later analysis, every TCR beta chain was defined by the combination of its CDR3 amino acid sequence and its V-gene family, and reads without a unique V-gene family were dropped. A later analysis removed 600 or so highly shared, low-generation-probability nucleotide sequences to deal with suspected cross-contamination and a sequencing artifact. A later analysis calculated a clonal expansion index for each public chain from normalized within-repertoire ranks of inferred template counts. A later analysis computed generation probabilities with a VDJ recombination model fitted to out-of-frame rearrangements, and checked the results against IGoR. A later analysis scored TCR-TCR, TCR-HLA and TCR-CMV co-occurrence with hypergeometric tests, applying a repertoire-size bias correction to TCR pairs. In a later analysis, false discovery rates were estimated by permuting HLA or CMV assignments 20 times. In a later analysis, co-occurring TCRs were grouped with DBSCAN, and TCRdist sequence similarity was added when clustering was performed within HLA-allele-positive subsets. Co-occurrence clustering excluded repertoires with fewer than 30,000 or more than 120,000 public chains, plus five with anomalous nucleotide sharing. TCRdb re-hosts the immuneACCESS table, in-frame sequences only. Its copies lack some clones; in the studies checked, an unresolved V gene accounts for under half of them, and the cause for the rest is not known. D and trimming come from the DNA, and the V and J calls and clone size come from that table. A total of roughly 180,000 clones appear in this sample, under 90% of them only once. Clones ranked in the top ten supply about 1.6% of the sample.

V and J lose 6 bases and 11 bases, and a span of 13 bases separates them. Including the terminal cysteine and phenylalanine, the CDR3 comprises 11 residues. Only CDR3 DNA is held: 33 bases, read in frame from base 1. Via the germline V gene, CDR1 is MNHEY and CDR2 SVGAGI. The sequence came from a male donor in good health and CMV-seronegative. Specimen: PBMCs. Here the chain combines TRBV6-5 and TRBJ1-1; the D gene cannot be resolved reliably. The DNA sequence is given as TGTGCCAGCAGCCACGGGAGTACGGCTTTCTTT. Its coded protein is CASSHGSTAFF.